The text below deals with one T cell receptor (beta chain). This sample was taken from a study of blood T cell repertoires in COVID-19. The CDR3 sequence is 15 residues long. Looked up from germline, CDR1 is LNHDA and CDR2 is SQIVND (reference sequence). The ends lost 2 bases at V and 7 bases at J; junction bases unmatched: 9. TCRdb keeps only in-frame clones here, not all; method: immunoSEQ multiplex PCR. Of some 37,000 clones in the sample, around nine tenths were seen once. This receptor was identified in a human donor in a cohort sampled during active COVID-19. The V gene is TRBV19, the J gene TRBJ1-2; 8 nucleotides match TRBD1. Sequenced input: peripheral blood. The CDR3 here is CASSIFGQGLRGYTF. In DNA form, the CDR3 reads TGTGCCAGTAGTATATTTGGACAGGGTCTCCGTGGCTACACCTTC.